The source of this T cell receptor beta chain is a study of T cell changes during pregnancy in multiple sclerosis. TCRdb's copy holds only in-frame clones and misses some; the assay was immunoSEQ multiplex PCR. The table includes about 50,000 clones, roughly nine tenths detected once. Germline V CDR1 and CDR2: ENHRY, SYGVKD. The CDR3 runs 16 residues. With 6 bases clipped from V and 5 bases from J, the junction kept 13 bases outside the gene matches. V gene TRBV10-3 combines with J gene TRBJ2-5; 9 nucleotides match TRBD1. The specimen comprised CD8+ T cells from peripheral blood mononuclear cells, sampled after pregnancy. The receptor's source is a female donor with multiple sclerosis, enrolled in a pregnancy study. CDR3 sequence reads: CAISRQGEFVRETQYF. In nucleotides, the CDR3 is TGTGCCATCAGCCGACAGGGGGAATTTGTAAGGGAGACCCAGTACTTC.